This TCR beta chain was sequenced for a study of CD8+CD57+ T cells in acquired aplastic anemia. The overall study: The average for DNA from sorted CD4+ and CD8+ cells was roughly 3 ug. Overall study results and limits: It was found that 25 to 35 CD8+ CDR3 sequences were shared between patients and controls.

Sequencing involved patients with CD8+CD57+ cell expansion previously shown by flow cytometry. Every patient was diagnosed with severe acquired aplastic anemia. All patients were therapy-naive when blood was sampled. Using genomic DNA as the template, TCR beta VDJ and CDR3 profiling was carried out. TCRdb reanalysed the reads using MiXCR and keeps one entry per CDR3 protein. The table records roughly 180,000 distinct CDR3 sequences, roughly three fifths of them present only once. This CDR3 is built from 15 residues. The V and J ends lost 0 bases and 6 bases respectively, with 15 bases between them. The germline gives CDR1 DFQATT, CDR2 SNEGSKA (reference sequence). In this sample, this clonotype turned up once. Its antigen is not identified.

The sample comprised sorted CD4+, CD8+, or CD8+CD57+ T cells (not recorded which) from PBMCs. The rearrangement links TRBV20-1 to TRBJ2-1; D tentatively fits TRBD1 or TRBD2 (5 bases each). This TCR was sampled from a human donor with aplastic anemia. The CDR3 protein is CSAREWAGSSNEQFF. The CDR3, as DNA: TGCAGTGCTAGAGAATGGGCAGGGAGTAGCAATGAGCAGTTCTTC.